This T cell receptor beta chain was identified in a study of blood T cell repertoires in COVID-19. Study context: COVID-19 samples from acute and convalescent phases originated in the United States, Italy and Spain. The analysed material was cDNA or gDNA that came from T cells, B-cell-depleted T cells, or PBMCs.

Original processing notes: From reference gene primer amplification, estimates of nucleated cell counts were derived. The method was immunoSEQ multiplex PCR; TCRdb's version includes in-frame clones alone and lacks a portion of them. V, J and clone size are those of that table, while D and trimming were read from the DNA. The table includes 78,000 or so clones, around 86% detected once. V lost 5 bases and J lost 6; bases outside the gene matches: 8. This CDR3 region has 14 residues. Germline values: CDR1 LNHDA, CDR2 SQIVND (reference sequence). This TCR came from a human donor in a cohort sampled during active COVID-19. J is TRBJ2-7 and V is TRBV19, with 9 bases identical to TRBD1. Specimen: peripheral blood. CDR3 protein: CASSQQGAPGEQYF. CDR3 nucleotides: TGTGCCAGTAGTCAACAGGGGGCGCCGGGCGAGCAGTACTTC.